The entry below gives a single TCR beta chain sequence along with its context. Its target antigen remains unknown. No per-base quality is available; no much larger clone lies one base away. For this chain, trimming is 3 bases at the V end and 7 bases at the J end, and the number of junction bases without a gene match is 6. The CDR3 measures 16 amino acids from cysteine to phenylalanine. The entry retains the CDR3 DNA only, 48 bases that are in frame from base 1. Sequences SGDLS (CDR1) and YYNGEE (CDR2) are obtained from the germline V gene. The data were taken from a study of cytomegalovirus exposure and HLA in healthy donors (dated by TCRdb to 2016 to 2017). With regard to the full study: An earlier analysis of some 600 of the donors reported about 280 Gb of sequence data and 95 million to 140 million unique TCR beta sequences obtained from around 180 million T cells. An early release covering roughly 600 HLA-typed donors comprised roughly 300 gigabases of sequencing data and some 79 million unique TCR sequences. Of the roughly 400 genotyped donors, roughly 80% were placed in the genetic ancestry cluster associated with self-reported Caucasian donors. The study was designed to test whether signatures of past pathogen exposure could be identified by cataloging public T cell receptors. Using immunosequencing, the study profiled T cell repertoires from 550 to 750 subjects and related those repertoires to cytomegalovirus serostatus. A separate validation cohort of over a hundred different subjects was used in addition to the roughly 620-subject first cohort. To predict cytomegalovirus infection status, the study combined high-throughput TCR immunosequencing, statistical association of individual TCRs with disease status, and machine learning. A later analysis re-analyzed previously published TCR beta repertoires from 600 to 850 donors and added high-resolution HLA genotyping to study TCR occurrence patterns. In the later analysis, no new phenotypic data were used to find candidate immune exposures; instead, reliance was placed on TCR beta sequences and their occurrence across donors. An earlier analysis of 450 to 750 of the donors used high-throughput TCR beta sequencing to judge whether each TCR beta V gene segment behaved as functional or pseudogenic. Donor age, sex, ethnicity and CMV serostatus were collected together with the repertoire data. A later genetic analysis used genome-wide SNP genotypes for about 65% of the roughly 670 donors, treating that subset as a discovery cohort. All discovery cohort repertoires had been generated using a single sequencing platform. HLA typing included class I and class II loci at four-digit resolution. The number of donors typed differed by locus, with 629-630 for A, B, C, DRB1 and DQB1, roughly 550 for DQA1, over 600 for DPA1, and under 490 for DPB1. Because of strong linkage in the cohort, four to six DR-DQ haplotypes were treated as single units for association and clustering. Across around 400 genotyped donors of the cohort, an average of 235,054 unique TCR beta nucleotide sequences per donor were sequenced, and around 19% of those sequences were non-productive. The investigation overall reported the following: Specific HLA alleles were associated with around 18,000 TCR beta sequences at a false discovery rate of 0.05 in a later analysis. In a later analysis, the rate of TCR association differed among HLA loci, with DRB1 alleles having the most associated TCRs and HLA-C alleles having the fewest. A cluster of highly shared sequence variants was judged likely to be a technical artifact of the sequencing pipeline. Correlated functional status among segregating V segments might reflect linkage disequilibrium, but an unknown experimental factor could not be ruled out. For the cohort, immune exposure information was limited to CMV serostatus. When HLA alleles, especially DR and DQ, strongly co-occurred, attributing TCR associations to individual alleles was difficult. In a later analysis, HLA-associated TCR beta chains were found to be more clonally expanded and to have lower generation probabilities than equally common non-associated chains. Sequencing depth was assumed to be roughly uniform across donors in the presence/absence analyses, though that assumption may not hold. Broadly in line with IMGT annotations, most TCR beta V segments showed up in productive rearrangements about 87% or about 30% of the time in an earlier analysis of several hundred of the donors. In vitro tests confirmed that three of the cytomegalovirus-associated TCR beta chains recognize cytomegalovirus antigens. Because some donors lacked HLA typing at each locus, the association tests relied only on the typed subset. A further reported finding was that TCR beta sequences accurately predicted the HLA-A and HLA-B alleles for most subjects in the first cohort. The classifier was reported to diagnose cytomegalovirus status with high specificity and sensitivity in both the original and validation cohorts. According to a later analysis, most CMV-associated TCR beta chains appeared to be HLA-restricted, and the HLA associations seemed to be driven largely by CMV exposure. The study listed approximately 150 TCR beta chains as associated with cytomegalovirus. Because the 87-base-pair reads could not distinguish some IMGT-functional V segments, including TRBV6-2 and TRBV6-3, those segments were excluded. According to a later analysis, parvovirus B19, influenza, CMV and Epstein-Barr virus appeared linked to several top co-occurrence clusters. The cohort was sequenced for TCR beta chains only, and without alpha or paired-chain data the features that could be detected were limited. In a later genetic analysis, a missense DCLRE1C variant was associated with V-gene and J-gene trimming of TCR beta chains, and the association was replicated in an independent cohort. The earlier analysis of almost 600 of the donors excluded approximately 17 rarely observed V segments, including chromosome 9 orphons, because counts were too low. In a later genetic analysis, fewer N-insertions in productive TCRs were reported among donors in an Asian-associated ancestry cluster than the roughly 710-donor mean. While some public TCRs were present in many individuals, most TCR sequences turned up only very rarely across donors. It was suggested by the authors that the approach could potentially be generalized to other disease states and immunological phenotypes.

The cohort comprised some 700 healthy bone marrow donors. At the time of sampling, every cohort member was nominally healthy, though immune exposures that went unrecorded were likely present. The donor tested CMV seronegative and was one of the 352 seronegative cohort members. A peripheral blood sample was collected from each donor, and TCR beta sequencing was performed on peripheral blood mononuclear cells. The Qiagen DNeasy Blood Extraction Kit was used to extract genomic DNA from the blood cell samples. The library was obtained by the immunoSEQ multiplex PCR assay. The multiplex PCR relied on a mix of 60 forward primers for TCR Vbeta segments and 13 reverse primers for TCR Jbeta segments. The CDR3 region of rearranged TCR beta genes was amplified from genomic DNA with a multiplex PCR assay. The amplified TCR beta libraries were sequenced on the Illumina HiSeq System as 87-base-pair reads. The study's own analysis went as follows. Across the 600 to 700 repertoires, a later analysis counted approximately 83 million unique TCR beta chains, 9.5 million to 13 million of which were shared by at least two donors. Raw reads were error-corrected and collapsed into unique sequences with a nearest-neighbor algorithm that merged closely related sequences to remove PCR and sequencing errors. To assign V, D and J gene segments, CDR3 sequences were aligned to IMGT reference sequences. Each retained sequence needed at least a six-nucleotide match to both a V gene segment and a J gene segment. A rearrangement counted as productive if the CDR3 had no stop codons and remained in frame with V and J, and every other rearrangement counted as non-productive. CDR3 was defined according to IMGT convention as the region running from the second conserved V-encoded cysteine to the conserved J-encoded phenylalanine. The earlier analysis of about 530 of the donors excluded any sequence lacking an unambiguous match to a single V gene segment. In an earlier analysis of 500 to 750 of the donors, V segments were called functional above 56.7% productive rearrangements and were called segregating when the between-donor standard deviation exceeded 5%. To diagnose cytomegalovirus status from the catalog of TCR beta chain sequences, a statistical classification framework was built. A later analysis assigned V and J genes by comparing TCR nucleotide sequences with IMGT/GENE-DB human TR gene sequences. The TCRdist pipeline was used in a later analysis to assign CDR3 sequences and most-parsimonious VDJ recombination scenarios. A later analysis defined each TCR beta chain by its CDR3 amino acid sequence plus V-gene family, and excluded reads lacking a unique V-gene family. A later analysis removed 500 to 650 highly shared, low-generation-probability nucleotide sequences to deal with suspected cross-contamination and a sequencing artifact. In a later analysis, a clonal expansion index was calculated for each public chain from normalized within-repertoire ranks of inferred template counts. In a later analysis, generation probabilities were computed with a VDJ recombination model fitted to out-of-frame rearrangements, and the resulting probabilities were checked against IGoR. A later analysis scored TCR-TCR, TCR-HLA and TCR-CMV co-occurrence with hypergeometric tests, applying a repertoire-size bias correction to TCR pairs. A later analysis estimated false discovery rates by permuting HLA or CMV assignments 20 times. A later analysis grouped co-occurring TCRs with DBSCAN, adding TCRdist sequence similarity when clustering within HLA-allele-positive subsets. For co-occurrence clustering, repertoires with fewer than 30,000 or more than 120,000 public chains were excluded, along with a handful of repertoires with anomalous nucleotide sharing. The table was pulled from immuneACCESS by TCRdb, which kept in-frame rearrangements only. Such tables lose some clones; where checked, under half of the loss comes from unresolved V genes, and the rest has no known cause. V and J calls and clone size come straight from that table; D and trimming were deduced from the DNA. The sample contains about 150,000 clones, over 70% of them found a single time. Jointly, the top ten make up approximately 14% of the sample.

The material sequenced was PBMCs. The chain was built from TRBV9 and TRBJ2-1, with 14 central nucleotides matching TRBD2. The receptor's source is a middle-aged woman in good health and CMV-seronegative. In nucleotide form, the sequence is TGTGCCAGCAGCGCCGGGACTAGCGGGGGTGATAATGAGCAGTTCTTC. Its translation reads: CASSAGTSGGDNEQFF. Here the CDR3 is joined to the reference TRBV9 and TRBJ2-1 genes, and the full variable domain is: DSGVTQTPKHLITATGQRVTLRCSPRSGDLSVYWYQQSLDQGLQFLIQYYNGEERAKGNILERFSAQQFPDLHSELNLSSLELGDSALYFCASSAGTSGGDNEQFFGPGTRLTVL.